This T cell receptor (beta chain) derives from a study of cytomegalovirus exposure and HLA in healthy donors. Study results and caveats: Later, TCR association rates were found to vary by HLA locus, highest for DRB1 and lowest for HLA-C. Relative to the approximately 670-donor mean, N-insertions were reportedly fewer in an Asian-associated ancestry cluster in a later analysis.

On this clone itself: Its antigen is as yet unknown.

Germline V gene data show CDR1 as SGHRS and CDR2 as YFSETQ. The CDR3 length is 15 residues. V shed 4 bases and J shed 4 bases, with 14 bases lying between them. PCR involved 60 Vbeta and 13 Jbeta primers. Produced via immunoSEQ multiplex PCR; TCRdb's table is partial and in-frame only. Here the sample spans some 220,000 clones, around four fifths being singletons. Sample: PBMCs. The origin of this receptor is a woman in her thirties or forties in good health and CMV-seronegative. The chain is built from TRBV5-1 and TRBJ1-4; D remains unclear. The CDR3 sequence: CASSREVRSNEKLFF. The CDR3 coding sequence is TGCGCCAGCAGCCGGGAGGTCAGGAGTAATGAAAAACTGTTTTTT.